Following are 10 T cell receptor beta chains from one sample sequenced in a study of human T cells and chemical hapten exposure. Documented time point: pre-sensitization, week 0. Noted treatment: therapeutic diphenylcyclopropenone sensitization with weekly scalp DPC. From the RACE reads, TCRdb called clonotypes with MiXCR, one entry per CDR3 protein. The repertoire includes over 300,000 distinct CDR3 sequences, 4.5% to 5.5% of them detected once, and roughly 2.6% sits in the top ten. This specimen consisted of whole blood, obtained in connection with sensitization to the hapten diphenylcyclopropenone (DPC). Receptors originate from a woman in her fifties or sixties with alopecia areata. Some clones in this sample may be carry-over from other donors' samples.

V and J are TRBV20-1 and TRBJ2-1; weak D call: TRBD2 (5 bases). Looked up from germline, CDR1 is DFQATT and CDR2 is SNEGSKA (reference sequence). V was shortened by 1 base and J by 0 bases, with 16 bases between the two germline ends. The length of the CDR3 is 17 residues. The CDR3 DNA reads TGCAGTGCTAGAGCCCTTGGACTGGGGAGCTCCTACAATGAGCAGTTCTTC. It translates to CSARALGLGSSYNEQFF.

This clonotype was counted at least ten times. V gene TRBV4-2 combines with J gene TRBJ2-5, with 7 positions matching TRBD1. Germline CDR1 reads LGHNA; CDR2 reads YNFKEQ. V gave up 4 bases and J gave up 2 bases; unmatched junction bases: 1. This CDR3 is built from 13 residues. The CDR3 DNA reads as TGTGCCAGCAGCCGGGACAGACAAGAGACCCAGTACTTC. Its translation: CASSRDRQETQYF.

J is TRBJ1-1 and V is TRBV5-6; possible D gene TRBD1, 5 bases. Trimming cost V 4 bases and J 4 bases, with 17 bases left between them. The CDR3 length is 15 residues. Per germline, CDR1 SGHDT and CDR2 YYEEEE. DNA for the CDR3: TGTGCCAGCAGCCCAGTCCCGGGACCGGGCACTGAAGCTTTCTTT. It encodes CASSPVPGPGTEAFF.

This clonotype was observed a handful of times. This rearrangement joins TRBV9 to TRBJ2-3; TRBD1 matches at 8 bases. From germline, CDR1 is SGDLS and CDR2 YYNGEE. This CDR3 has 16 amino acids. V dropped 1 base and J dropped 0; count of bases not matched to a gene: 4. This CDR3 is CASSVQGAPSTDTQYF. CDR3 DNA: TGTGCCAGCAGCGTACAGGGGGCACCAAGCACAGATACGCAGTATTTT.

Sample share makes this clonotype medium-sized. This chain links TRBV11-2 with TRBJ2-1, with D uncertain. This CDR3 comprises 12 residues. The germline V and J ends were trimmed by 2 bases and 6 bases, with 5 bases remaining between them. Germline V lookup: CDR1 SGHAT, CDR2 FQNNGV. The CDR3 is CASSLMTNEQFF. CDR3 in DNA: TGTGCCAGCAGCTTAATGACCAATGAGCAGTTCTTC.

This clonotype was counted a few times. The rearrangement joins TRBV20-1 to TRBJ1-5; D is unclear. Trimming took 3 bases from V and 5 from J, leaving 8 bases between them. This CDR3 region has 12 residues. Germline loops: CDR1 DFQATT, CDR2 SNEGSKA (reference sequence). In nucleotides, the CDR3 is TGCAGTGCTAGCGAAGGTGATCAGCCCCAGCATTTT. Amino acids: CSASEGDQPQHF.

This clonotype occurred a few times. The chain employs TRBV12-3 or TRBV12-4 and TRBJ1-1; no reliable D call. CDR3 length: 15 residues. Between the trimmed V and J ends, which lost 7 bases and 4 bases, there was a span of 19 bases. This chain's CDR3 is CASTLEWTTGTEAFF. The CDR3 DNA reads TGTGCCAGCACCCTGGAGTGGACGACGGGCACTGAAGCTTTCTTT.

This clonotype was seen repeatedly, ten times or more. The rearrangement joins TRBV4-1 to TRBJ1-2, with TRBD1 matching over 7 bases. The CDR3 has 13 amino acids. From germline, CDR1 is MGHRA and CDR2 YSYEKL. Trimming cost V 4 bases and J 3 bases; bases outside gene matches: 2. CDR3 coding DNA: TGCGCCAGCAGCCGGACAGGTGACTATGGCTACACCTTC. This encodes CASSRTGDYGYTF.

This clonotype appeared a few times. V and J are TRBV4-2 and TRBJ2-7; TRBD2 matches 13 bases. Germline V gene lookup returns CDR1 LGHNA and CDR2 YNFKEQ. Unmatched junction bases numbered 8, after V lost 5 bases and J lost 4 bases. The CDR3 covers 16 residues. CDR3 sequence reads: CASSSTSGRAAYEQYF. In DNA, the CDR3 is TGTGCCAGCAGCTCCACTAGCGGGAGGGCCGCATACGAGCAGTACTTC.

In its sample, this clonotype was seen many times. The genes are TRBV6-5 and TRBJ1-4; TRBD1 agrees at 7 bases. The CDR3 length is 16 residues. The J segment lost 2 bases and the V segment lost 2 bases, leaving 5 bases of the junction unmatched. Germline CDR1 and CDR2: MNHEY and SVGAGI. In DNA, the CDR3 is TGTGCCAGCAGTTACCAAACAGGGGTGACTAATGAAAAACTGTTTTTT. Protein product: CASSYQTGVTNEKLFF.